This T cell receptor beta chain was captured in a study of regulatory T cells in long-lasting Graves disease. Overall study context: Less than 3 months of antithyroid drugs had been taken by newly diagnosed Graves' patients. Study findings and constraints: Newly diagnosed patients had higher TCR diversity than persistent Graves' patients did.

Time point indicated: newly diagnosed GD, antithyroid drugs for less than 3 months. PBMC-derived RNA was used for the TCR library. Researchers made TCR beta libraries by using iRepertoire HTBI primers and running Arm-PCR on CDR3 regions. MiXCR, applied by TCRdb to the multiplex PCR reads, yields one record per CDR3 protein. The sample records under 400,000 distinct CDR3 sequences, 16% being singletons. In the case of this clonotype: Its antigen is as yet unknown. A read error is the likely source, as a far larger clone sits one nucleotide away.

Trimming took off 5 bases at V and 2 bases at J, with 20 bases between the two ends. Germline CDR1 and CDR2: SGHTA and FQGNSA. The CDR3 totals 17 residues. These data also formed part of another study, on T cells in Graves' hyperthyroidism and ophthalmopathy. From that study: Blood also held most thyroid clonotypes expanded beyond 0.001.

This receptor was taken from a man between 35 and 55 years old with Graves disease. V is TRBV7-2 and J is TRBJ2-3; perhaps TRBD2 as D (6 bases). The sample here was peripheral blood mononuclear cells (PBMCs), taken at new diagnosis, from a patient treated with antithyroid drugs. The CDR3 region has the DNA TGTGCCAGCAGCCACTGGACTGGCGGGGATCCCACAGATACGCAGTATTTT. It encodes CASSHWTGGDPTDTQYF. The variable domain in full, completed from reference TRBV7-2 and TRBJ2-3, reads GAGVSQSPSNKVTEKGKDVELRCDPISGHTALYWYRQSLGQGLEFLIYFQGNSAPDKSGLPSDRFSAERTGGSVSTLTIQRTQQEDSAVYLCASSHWTGGDPTDTQYFGPGTRLTVL.